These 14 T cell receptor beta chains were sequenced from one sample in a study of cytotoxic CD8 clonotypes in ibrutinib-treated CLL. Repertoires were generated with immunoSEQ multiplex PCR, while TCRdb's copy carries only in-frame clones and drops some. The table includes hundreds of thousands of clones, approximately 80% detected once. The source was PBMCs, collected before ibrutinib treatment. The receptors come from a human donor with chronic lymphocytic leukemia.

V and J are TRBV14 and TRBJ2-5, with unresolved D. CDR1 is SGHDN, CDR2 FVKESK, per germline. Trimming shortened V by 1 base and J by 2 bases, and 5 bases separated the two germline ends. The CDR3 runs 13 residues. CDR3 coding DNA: TGTGCCAGCAGCCAAGCGCCACAAGAGACCCAGTACTTC. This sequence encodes CASSQAPQETQYF.

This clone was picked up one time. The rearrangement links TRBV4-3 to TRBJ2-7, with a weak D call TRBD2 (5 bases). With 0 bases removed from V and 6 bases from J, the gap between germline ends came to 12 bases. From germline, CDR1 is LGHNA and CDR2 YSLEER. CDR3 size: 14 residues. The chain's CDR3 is CASSQDKLVREQYF. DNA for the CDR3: TGCGCCAGCAGCCAAGATAAACTAGTTCGCGAGCAGTACTTC.

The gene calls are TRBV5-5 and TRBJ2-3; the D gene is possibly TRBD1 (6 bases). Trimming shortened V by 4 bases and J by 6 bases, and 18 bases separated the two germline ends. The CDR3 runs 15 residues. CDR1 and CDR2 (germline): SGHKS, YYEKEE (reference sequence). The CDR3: CASSGVGRGRDTQYF. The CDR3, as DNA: TGTGCCAGCAGCGGTGTCGGCAGGGGCCGGGATACGCAGTATTTT.

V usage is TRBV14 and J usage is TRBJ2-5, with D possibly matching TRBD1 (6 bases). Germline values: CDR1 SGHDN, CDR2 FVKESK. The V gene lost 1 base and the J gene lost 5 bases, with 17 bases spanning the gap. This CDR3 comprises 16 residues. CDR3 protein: CASSQGIQGNLETQYF. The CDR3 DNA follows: TGTGCCAGCAGCCAAGGGATCCAGGGGAACCTGGAGACCCAGTACTTC.

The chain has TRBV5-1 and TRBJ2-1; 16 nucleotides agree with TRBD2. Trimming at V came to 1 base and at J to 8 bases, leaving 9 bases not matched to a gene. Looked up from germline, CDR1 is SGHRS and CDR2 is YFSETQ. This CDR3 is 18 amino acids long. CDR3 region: CASSLTGTSGRALDEQFF. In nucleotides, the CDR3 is TGCGCCAGCAGCTTGACCGGGACTAGCGGGAGGGCCCTCGATGAGCAGTTCTTC.

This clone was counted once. The CDR3 DNA is TGTGCCAGCAGCCAGGGACAGGGACAGGAGACCCAGTACTTC. Translation: CASSQGQGQETQYF. This chain connects TRBV7-8 to TRBJ2-5; 9 positions agree with TRBD1. This CDR3 is built from 14 residues. Per the germline V gene, CDR1 is SGHVS and CDR2 is FQNEAQ. With V trimmed by 5 bases and J by 5 bases, 6 bases remained unmatched.

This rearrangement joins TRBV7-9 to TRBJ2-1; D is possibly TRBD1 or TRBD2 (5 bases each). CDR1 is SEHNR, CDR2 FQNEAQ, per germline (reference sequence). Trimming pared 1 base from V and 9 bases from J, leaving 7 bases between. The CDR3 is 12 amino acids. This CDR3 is CASSLGGSEQFF. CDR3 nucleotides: TGTGCCAGCAGCTTAGGGGGGAGTGAGCAGTTCTTC.

CDR3 amino acids: CASSPKTDQETQYF. DNA for the CDR3: TGTGCCAGCTCACCTAAGACAGACCAAGAGACCCAGTACTTC. The chain uses TRBV18 and TRBJ2-5, with D possibly matching TRBD1 (5 bases). The CDR3 is made up of 14 amino acids. The germline CDR1 and CDR2 sequences are KGHSH and LQKENI. Trimming left V 3 bases short and J 0 bases short, with 8 bases between.

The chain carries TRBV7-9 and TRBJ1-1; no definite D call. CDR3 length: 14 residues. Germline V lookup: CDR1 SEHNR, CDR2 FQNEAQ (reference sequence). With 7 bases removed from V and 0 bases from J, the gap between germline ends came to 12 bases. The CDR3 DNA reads TGTGCCAGCACCTTTGAGTCCCTGAACACTGAAGCTTTCTTT. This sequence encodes CASTFESLNTEAFF.

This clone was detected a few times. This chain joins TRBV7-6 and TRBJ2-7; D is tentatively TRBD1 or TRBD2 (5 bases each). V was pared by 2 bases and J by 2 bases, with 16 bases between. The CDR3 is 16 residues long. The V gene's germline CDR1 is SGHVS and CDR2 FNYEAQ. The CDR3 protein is CASSLNSGHAPYEQYF. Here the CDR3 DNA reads TGTGCCAGCAGCTTAAACTCGGGGCACGCCCCCTACGAGCAGTACTTC.

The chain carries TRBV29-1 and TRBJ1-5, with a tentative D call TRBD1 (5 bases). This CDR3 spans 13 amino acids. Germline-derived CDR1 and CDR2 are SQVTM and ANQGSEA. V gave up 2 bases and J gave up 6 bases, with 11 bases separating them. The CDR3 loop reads CSVEQAQGQPQHF. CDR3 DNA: TGCAGCGTTGAACAGGCGCAGGGTCAGCCCCAGCATTTT.

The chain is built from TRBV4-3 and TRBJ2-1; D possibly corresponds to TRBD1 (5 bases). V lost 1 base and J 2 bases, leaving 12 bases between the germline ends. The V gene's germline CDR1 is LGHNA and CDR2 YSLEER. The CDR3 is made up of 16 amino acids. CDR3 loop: CASSQVDTLPYNEQFF. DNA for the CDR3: TGCGCCAGCAGCCAAGTGGACACCCTCCCCTACAATGAGCAGTTCTTC.

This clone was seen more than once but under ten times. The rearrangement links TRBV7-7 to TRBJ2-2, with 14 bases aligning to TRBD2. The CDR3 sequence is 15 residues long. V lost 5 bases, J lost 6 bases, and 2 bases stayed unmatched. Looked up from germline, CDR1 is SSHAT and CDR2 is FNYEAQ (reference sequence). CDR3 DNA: TGTGCCAGCAGCCCGACTAGCGGGAGGGCCGGGGAGCTGTTTTTT. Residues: CASSPTSGRAGELFF. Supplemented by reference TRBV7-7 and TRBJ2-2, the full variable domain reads GAGVSQSPRYKVTKRGQDVTLRCDPISSHATLYWYQQALGQGPEFLTYFNYEAQPDKSGLPSDRFSAERPEGSISTLTIQRTEQRDSAMYRCASSPTSGRAGELFFGEGSRLTVL.

CDR3 sequence: CASSLGSSMNNEQFF. The CDR3 DNA reads TGTGCCAGCAGCTTAGGGTCTAGCATGAACAATGAGCAGTTCTTC. The V and J genes are TRBV7-2 and TRBJ2-1; possible D gene TRBD2, 5 bases. Germline lookup yields CDR1 SGHTA and CDR2 FQGNSA. The V and J ends lost 1 base and 5 bases respectively, with 12 bases between them. This CDR3 is built from 15 residues.